These 11 T cell receptor beta chains originate from one sample sequenced in a study of OX40 agonist ivuxolimab in advanced cancers. Sequencing was performed with immunoSEQ multiplex PCR; in TCRdb, only in-frame clones are kept and a portion is missing. The sample records tens of thousands of clones, approximately 86% being singletons. The specimen comprised CD4+ or CD8+ T cells sorted from blood, sampled in a trial of the OX40 agonist ivuxolimab. The receptor source for this set is an adult with an advanced solid tumor such as melanoma, head and neck, liver or kidney cancer.

V gene TRBV4-1 combines with J gene TRBJ2-7; a possible D gene is TRBD2 (5 bases). Germline V gives CDR1 MGHRA, CDR2 YSYEKL. The CDR3 runs 15 residues. Trimming pared 3 bases from V and 6 bases from J, leaving 18 bases between. CDR3 region: CASSHPHTGITEQYF. In nucleotides, the CDR3 is TGCGCCAGCAGCCATCCTCACACGGGGATCACCGAGCAGTACTTC.

V is TRBV27 and J is TRBJ2-5, with 8 bases that match TRBD1. Germline-derived CDR1 and CDR2 are MNHEY and SMNVEV (reference sequence). V trimming: 4 bases; J trimming: 4 bases; junction bases outside the gene matches: 8. The CDR3 has 15 residues. The CDR3 DNA reads as TGTGCCAGCAGTTGGACGACAGGGGTCAGAGAGACCCAGTACTTC. It translates to CASSWTTGVRETQYF.

The chain carries TRBV5-6 and TRBJ2-7, with D possibly matching TRBD1 (5 bases). Trimming stripped 4 bases from V and 3 bases from J, with 17 bases between. From germline, CDR1 is SGHDT and CDR2 YYEEEE. The CDR3 is 15 amino acids. CDR3: CASSQTDLADYEQYF. In nucleotides, the CDR3 is TGTGCCAGCAGCCAGACAGATCTTGCCGACTACGAGCAGTACTTC.

The chain combines TRBV2 with TRBJ2-3, with 14 bases identical to TRBD2. V lost 4 bases to trimming and J lost 4 bases; unmatched junction nucleotides: 10. CDR1 is SNHLY and CDR2 is FYNNEI in the germline V gene. The CDR3 spans 18 residues. The CDR3 sequence is CASSVFDSTSGRADTQYF. The CDR3 region has the DNA TGTGCCAGCAGTGTTTTTGACTCGACTAGCGGGAGGGCAGATACGCAGTATTTT. The whole variable domain, remainder taken from reference TRBV2 and TRBJ2-3, is EPEVTQTPSHQVTQMGQEVILRCVPISNHLYFYWYRQILGQKVEFLVSFYNNEISEKSEIFDDQFSVERPDGSNFTLKIRSTKLEDSAMYFCASSVFDSTSGRADTQYFGPGTRLTVL.

The chain couples TRBV19 to TRBJ2-5; D call uncertain. This CDR3 contains 15 residues. Trimming stripped 4 bases from V and 0 bases from J, with 12 bases between. Germline V gene sequence: CDR1 LNHDA, CDR2 SQIVND (reference sequence). The CDR3 region is CASSKAATYQETQYF. CDR3 bases: TGTGCCAGTAGTAAGGCTGCCACGTACCAAGAGACCCAGTACTTC.

CDR3 nucleotides: TGTGCCAGCAGCCTGGGGAGCTTTAGCACAGATACGCAGTATTTT. Its translation: CASSLGSFSTDTQYF. The rearrangement joins TRBV7-9 to TRBJ2-3; tentative D call: TRBD2 (5 bases). Germline V gene sequence: CDR1 SEHNR, CDR2 FQNEAQ (reference sequence). Trimming removed 5 bases from V and 0 bases from J, with 12 bases in between. This CDR3 is 15 amino acids long. Based on the CDR3 plus reference TRBV7-9 and TRBJ2-3, the full variable domain is DTGVSQNPRHKITKRGQNVTFRCDPISEHNRLYWYRQTLGQGPEFLTYFQNEAQLEKSRLLSDRFSAERPKGSFSTLEIQRTEQGDSAMYLCASSLGSFSTDTQYFGPGTRLTVL.

The chain links TRBV29-1 to TRBJ2-7; 9 bases align to TRBD2. The junction had 10 bases not matched to a gene; V was cut back by 4 bases and J by 6 bases. The CDR3 is 14 residues long. The germline gives CDR1 SQVTM, CDR2 ANQGSEA. The CDR3 DNA sequence: TGCAGCGTTGGAACCGGGACTAGCATCCGCGAGCAGTACTTC. Residues: CSVGTGTSIREQYF.

This rearrangement joins TRBV11-2 to TRBJ2-5, with D unresolved. Looked up from germline, CDR1 is SGHAT and CDR2 is FQNNGV. V was cut by 0 bases and J by 2 bases, with 10 bases left in between. This CDR3 has 15 residues. CDR3 nucleotide sequence: TGTGCCAGCAGCTTAGATGATCACAGTCAAGAGACCCAGTACTTC. It yields the protein CASSLDDHSQETQYF.

This sequence joins TRBV11-3 and TRBJ1-1; D gene uncertain. Trimming took off 5 bases at V and 0 bases at J, with 7 bases between the two ends. Germline-derived CDR1 and CDR2 are SGHNT and YENEEA. The CDR3 has 13 residues. DNA for the CDR3: TGTGCCAGCAGCCCGCGGATGAACACTGAAGCTTTCTTT. It is translated as CASSPRMNTEAFF.

This chain joins TRBV7-9 and TRBJ2-7, with 10 bases fitting TRBD1. CDR1 and CDR2 (germline): SEHNR, FQNEAQ (reference sequence). The CDR3 has 16 residues. The junction had 7 bases not matched to a gene; V was cut back by 4 bases and J by 1 base. The CDR3 reads CASSSDRGRRSYEQYF. The CDR3 DNA reads TGTGCCAGCAGCTCTGACAGGGGGCGCAGATCCTACGAGCAGTACTTC.

The rearrangement links TRBV9 to TRBJ2-3; 7 bases line up with TRBD1. Germline V gives CDR1 SGDLS, CDR2 YYNGEE. J lost 2 bases, V lost 2 bases, and 11 bases had no gene match. This CDR3 contains 17 residues. CDR3 DNA sequence: TGTGCCAGCAGCGTCCGGACAGGCGTATTCCTCACAGATACGCAGTATTTT. Its translation is CASSVRTGVFLTDTQYF.